This TCR beta chain was found in a study of blood T cells in healthy people across ages. Broader study findings: The study found TCR beta diversity correlated strongly with naive T cell percentage. While age rose, TCR beta diversity per million T cells dropped in a roughly linear way.

The CDR3 has 15 residues. In germline, CDR1 is MNHNY, CDR2 SVGAGI (reference sequence). The junction had 5 bases not matched to a gene; V was cut back by 2 bases and J by 6 bases. For this clonotype: The antigen remains undetermined.

The second PCR ran 7 to 11 cycles with a sample-barcoded 5' primer and J-beta primers. Each CDR3 protein is one row after TCRdb ran MiXCR on the 5' RACE reads. The sample shows hundreds of thousands of distinct CDR3 sequences, more than 45% of them seen only once. Per individual sample, total RNA of at least 5 micrograms was extracted. The receptor was isolated from an elderly woman in good health. The chain couples TRBV6-6 to TRBJ1-5; TRBD1 aligns across 9 bases. Material for sequencing was blood. CDR3 nucleotides: TGTGCCAGCAGTTACCGCACAGGGGGCAGTCAGCCCCAGCATTTT. It specifies CASSYRTGGSQPQHF.